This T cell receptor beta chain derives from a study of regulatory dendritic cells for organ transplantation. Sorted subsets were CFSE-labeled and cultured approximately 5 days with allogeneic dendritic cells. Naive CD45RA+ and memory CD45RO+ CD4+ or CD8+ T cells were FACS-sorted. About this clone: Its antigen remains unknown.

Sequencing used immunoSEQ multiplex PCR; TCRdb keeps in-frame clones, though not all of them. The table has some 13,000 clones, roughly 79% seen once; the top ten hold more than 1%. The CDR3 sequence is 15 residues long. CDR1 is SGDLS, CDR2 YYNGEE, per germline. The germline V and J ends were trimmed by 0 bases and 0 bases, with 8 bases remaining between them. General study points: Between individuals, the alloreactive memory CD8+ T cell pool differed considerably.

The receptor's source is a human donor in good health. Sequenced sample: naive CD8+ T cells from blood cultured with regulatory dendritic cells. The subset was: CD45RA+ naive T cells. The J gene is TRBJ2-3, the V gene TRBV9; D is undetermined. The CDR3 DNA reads TGTGCCAGCAGCGTAGGACAAGAAAGCACAGATACGCAGTATTTT. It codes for CASSVGQESTDTQYF.